These 5 T cell receptor beta chains came from one sample sequenced in a study of blood T cell repertoires in COVID-19. Sequenced by immunoSEQ multiplex PCR; TCRdb stores in-frame clones only, minus some. The sample yields roughly 280,000 clones, over 80% seen once. The specimen was peripheral blood. All receptors derive from a man aged 60 to 69 who had recovered from COVID-19.

The chain combines TRBV6-5 with TRBJ1-1, with 11 nucleotides matching TRBD1. CDR3 length: 14 residues. Per germline, CDR1 MNHEY and CDR2 SVGAGI. The trim removed 5 bases at V and 6 bases at J, leaving 5 bases unmatched. CDR3 nucleotides: TGTGCCAGCAGTACGGGACAGGGGGTACCTGAAGCTTTCTTT. As protein: CASSTGQGVPEAFF.

The rearrangement uses TRBV7-8 and TRBJ2-5, with 7 bases lining up with TRBD2. This CDR3 spans 11 amino acids. CDR1 SGHVS and CDR2 FQNEAQ come from the germline V gene. The J segment lost 10 bases and the V segment lost 6 bases, leaving 5 bases of the junction unmatched. This CDR3 is CASSQTGGQYF. The CDR3 DNA reads as TGTGCCAGCAGTCAGACGGGGGGCCAGTACTTC.

This clone occurred a few times. The DNA of the CDR3 is TGCAGTGCTCATCCGGGAATTGAAGCTTTCTTT. Its translation is CSAHPGIEAFF. The J gene is TRBJ1-1, the V gene TRBV20-1; D gene ambiguous. The CDR3 sequence is 11 residues long. V was pared by 5 bases and J by 7 bases, with 11 bases between. Germline values: CDR1 DFQATT, CDR2 SNEGSKA (reference sequence).

The rearrangement links TRBV6-5 to TRBJ1-1; perhaps TRBD1 as D (5 bases). The germline gives CDR1 MNHEY, CDR2 SVGAGI. V lost 7 bases to trimming and J lost 1 base, with 10 bases between them. The CDR3 totals 13 residues. In nucleotides, the CDR3 is TGTGCCAGCACCCGGGGGTCGAACACTGAAGCTTTCTTT. Protein: CASTRGSNTEAFF.

The chain carries TRBV19 and TRBJ1-6; D remains unclear. The CDR3 totals 15 residues. The germline gives CDR1 LNHDA, CDR2 SQIVND (reference sequence). V was trimmed by 1 base and J by 9 bases, leaving 13 bases between them. Here the CDR3 DNA reads TGTGCCAGTAGTATAGCCCAAGGTGGGAGTTCACCCCTCCACTTT. It encodes CASSIAQGGSSPLHF.